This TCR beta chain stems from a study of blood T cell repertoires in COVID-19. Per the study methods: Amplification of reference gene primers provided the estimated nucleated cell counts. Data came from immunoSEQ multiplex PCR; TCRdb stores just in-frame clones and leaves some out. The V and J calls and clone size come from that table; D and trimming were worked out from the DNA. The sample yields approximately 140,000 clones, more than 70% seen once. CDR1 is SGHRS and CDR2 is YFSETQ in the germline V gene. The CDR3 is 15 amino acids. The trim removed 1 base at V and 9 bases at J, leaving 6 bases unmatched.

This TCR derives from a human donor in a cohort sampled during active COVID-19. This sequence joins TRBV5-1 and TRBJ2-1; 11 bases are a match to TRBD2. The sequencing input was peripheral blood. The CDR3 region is CASSLTSGGVGEQFF. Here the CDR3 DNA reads TGCGCCAGCAGCTTGACTAGCGGGGGAGTTGGTGAGCAGTTCTTC.